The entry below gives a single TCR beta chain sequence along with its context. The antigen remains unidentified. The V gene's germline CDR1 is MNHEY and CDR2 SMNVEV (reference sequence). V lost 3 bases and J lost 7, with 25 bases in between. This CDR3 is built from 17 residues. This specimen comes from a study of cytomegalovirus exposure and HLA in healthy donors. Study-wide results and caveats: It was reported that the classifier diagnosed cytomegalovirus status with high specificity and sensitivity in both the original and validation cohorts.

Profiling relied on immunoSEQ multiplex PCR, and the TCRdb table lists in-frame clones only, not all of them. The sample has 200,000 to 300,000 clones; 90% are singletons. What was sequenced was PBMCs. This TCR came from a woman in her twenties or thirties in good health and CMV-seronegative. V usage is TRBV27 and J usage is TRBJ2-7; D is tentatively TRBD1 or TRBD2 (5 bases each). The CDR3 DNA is TGTGCCAGCAGTTTTGACGTTGCCGCCCGGGGCCGAAGGGAGCAGTACTTC. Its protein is CASSFDVAARGRREQYF.